The 18 T cell receptor beta chains given below trace back to one sample, sequenced in a study of T cells in Graves' hyperthyroidism and ophthalmopathy. TCR beta CDR3 sequences were amplified from RNA transcripts. RT-PCR in the first round (using the HTBI primer set) targeted the TCR CDR3. TCRdb redid the calling of the multiplex PCR reads with MiXCR, one entry per CDR3 protein. The data hold 490,000 or so distinct CDR3 sequences, with 40% to 55% observed a single time. The sequenced material came from peripheral blood or thyroid tissue (not recorded which). The receptors were sampled from an adult woman with Graves' disease, either hyperthyroidism or ophthalmopathy (not recorded which).

Notes on this clonotype: One end of the junction does not line up with germline, which may come from a read error. The chain joins TRBV5-1 to TRBJ2-7, with TRBD1 identical over 10 bases. The CDR3 has 14 amino acids. CDR1 and CDR2 (germline): SGHRS, YFSETQ. The CDR3 loop is CASSVDRGAYGQYF. Written as DNA, the CDR3 is TGCGCCAGCAGCGTGGACAGGGGGGCCTACGGGCAGTACTTC.

Many counts were recorded for this clonotype. The chain recombines TRBV20-1 with TRBJ1-1, with no clear D. Deletions cut 4 bases from V and 2 bases from J, with 11 bases between. CDR3 length: 13 amino acids. Germline V gene data show CDR1 as DFQATT and CDR2 as SNEGSKA (reference sequence). CDR3 amino acids: CSAIPDSNTEAFF. CDR3 DNA: TGCAGTGCTATCCCCGACTCTAACACTGAAGCTTTCTTT.

This clonotype was recorded a few times. The gene calls are TRBV28 and TRBJ1-1, with D tentatively TRBD1 (6 bases). The V gene lost 5 bases and the J gene lost 1 base, with 11 bases spanning the gap. CDR3 length: 14 residues. CDR1 and CDR2 (germline): MDHEN, SYDVKM. The chain's CDR3 is CASSPSQGNTEAFF. In DNA, the CDR3 is TGTGCCAGCAGTCCATCACAGGGGAACACTGAAGCTTTCTTT.

This clonotype was seen ten or more times. J is TRBJ1-2 and V is TRBV5-8; 10 bases fit TRBD1. This CDR3 has 14 residues. With 4 bases clipped from V and 8 bases from J, the junction kept 8 bases outside the gene matches. Germline values: CDR1 SGHTS, CDR2 YDEGEE. CDR3: CASSIDRGRYGYTF. The CDR3 bases are TGTGCCAGCAGCATAGACAGGGGGCGATACGGCTACACCTTC.

This clonotype has ten or more counts. The CDR3 nucleotides read TGCAGTGCTAGGGTTTACAGAGATCTGGCAGCTTTCTTT. This codes for CSARVYRDLAAFF. The V call is TRBV20-1, the J call TRBJ1-1; D not certain. The CDR3 has 13 residues. The germline CDR1 and CDR2 sequences are DFQATT and SNEGSKA (reference sequence). Trimming cost V 3 bases and J 10 bases, with 18 bases left between them.

This clonotype was picked up one time. This chain connects TRBV5-1 to TRBJ1-4; TRBD1 might be the D (5 bases). The V gene lost 6 bases and the J gene lost 0 bases, with 15 bases spanning the gap. Germline assignment: CDR1 SGHRS and CDR2 YFSETQ. The CDR3 is made up of 16 amino acids. The CDR3: CASTTNRGATNEKLFF. CDR3 in DNA: TGCGCCAGCACGACCAATCGAGGGGCAACTAATGAAAAACTGTTTTTT. The entire variable domain, with the rest obtained from reference TRBV5-1 and TRBJ1-4, is as follows: KAGVTQTPRYLIKTRGQQVTLSCSPISGHRSVSWYQQTPGQGLQFLFEYFSETQRNKGNFPGRFSGRQFSNSRSEMNVSTLELGDSALYLCASTTNRGATNEKLFFGSGTQLSVL.

The CDR3 nucleotides are TGTGCCAGCAGTTTTGGGCCCATCAATCAGCCCCAGCATTTT. This sequence encodes CASSFGPINQPQHF. The chain combines TRBV9 with TRBJ1-5, with D hard to call. Trimming left V 5 bases short and J 3 bases short, with 12 bases between. Germline CDR1 reads SGDLS; CDR2 reads YYNGEE. The CDR3 has 14 residues.

Comments on this clonotype: This may come from a read error, since a much larger clone is one base off. V and J are TRBV14 and TRBJ2-5; D is perhaps TRBD2 (7 bases). Germline lookup yields CDR1 SGHDN and CDR2 FVKESK. The CDR3 loop spans 14 amino acids. The V end lost 2 bases, the J end lost 7 bases, and 14 bases lay between the germline ends. The CDR3 DNA reads TGTGCCAGCAGCCAACGGCGGGGGCGAGGGACCCAGTACTTC. It specifies CASSQRRGRGTQYF.

The chain couples TRBV29-1 to TRBJ2-5; TRBD2 is a possible D gene (6 bases). V lost 8 bases and J 4 bases, leaving 14 bases between the germline ends. This CDR3 region has 12 residues. CDR1 SQVTM and CDR2 ANQGSEA come from the germline V gene. The CDR3 bases are TGCAGCAGTTCCTCTAGCGCAGAGACCCAGTACTTC. This translates into CSSSSSAETQYF. The full variable domain, in which reference TRBV29-1 and TRBJ2-5 provide the parts outside the CDR3, is SAVISQKPSRDICQRGTSLTIQCQVDSQVTMMFWYRQQPGQSLTLIATANQGSEATYESGFVIDKFPISRPNLTFSTLTVSNMSPEDSSIYLCSSSSSAETQYFGPGTRLLVL.

This clonotype was found once. V is TRBV7-6 and J is TRBJ1-1, with TRBD1 as a possible D gene (5 bases). In germline, CDR1 is SGHVS, CDR2 FNYEAQ. The CDR3 is 14 amino acids. V was cut by 4 bases and J by 0 bases, with 9 bases left in between. Here the CDR3 reads CASSWGSMNTEAFF. The CDR3 bases are TGTGCCAGCAGCTGGGGGAGTATGAACACTGAAGCTTTCTTT.

The CDR3 is CASSLLTGGYGEQYF. In nucleotides, the CDR3 is TGTGCCAGCAGCTTACTGACAGGGGGCTACGGTGAGCAGTACTTC. This chain joins TRBV7-9 and TRBJ2-7; the match to TRBD1 covers 10 bases. V dropped 2 bases and J dropped 7; count of bases not matched to a gene: 8. CDR3 size: 15 residues. The germline V gene encodes CDR1 SEHNR and CDR2 FQNEAQ (reference sequence).

This clonotype was counted only a few times. The V gene is TRBV9, the J gene TRBJ2-1, with TRBD2 as a possible D gene (6 bases). The CDR3 totals 15 residues. Between the trimmed V and J ends, which lost 2 bases and 4 bases, there was a span of 13 bases. The germline V gene encodes CDR1 SGDLS and CDR2 YYNGEE. DNA of the CDR3: TGTGCCAGCAGCGTGGTAGGAGCGGGTTACAATGAGCAGTTCTTC. This encodes CASSVVGAGYNEQFF.

The gene calls are TRBV7-2 and TRBJ2-7, with TRBD2 matching over 11 bases. Germline CDR1 reads SGHTA; CDR2 reads FQGNSA. The CDR3 runs to 16 residues. J was trimmed by 6 bases and V by 4 bases; bases with no gene match: 11. Here the CDR3 reads CASSSSRLAGSAEQYF. The CDR3 DNA reads as TGTGCCAGCAGCTCCAGCCGACTAGCGGGGTCGGCCGAGCAGTACTTC.

This clonotype appeared a few times. The rearrangement uses TRBV7-9 and TRBJ1-1; the D is unclear. CDR1 SEHNR and CDR2 FQNEAQ come from the germline V gene (reference sequence). The CDR3 is made up of 16 amino acids. The V and J ends lost 8 bases and 1 base respectively, with 20 bases between them. In DNA form, the CDR3 reads TGTGCCAGCTCACCACCGATCGGCAGGACGAACACTGAAGCTTTCTTT. Its protein product is CASSPPIGRTNTEAFF.

V gene TRBV29-1 combines with J gene TRBJ1-1, with D unresolved. With 6 bases removed from V and 4 bases from J, the gap between germline ends came to 9 bases. The CDR3 runs to 11 residues. Germline loops: CDR1 SQVTM, CDR2 ANQGSEA. CDR3 residues: CSVRWVTEAFF. The CDR3 region has the DNA TGCAGCGTACGATGGGTCACTGAAGCTTTCTTT. Drawing the rest from reference TRBV29-1 and TRBJ1-1, the complete variable domain is SAVISQKPSRDICQRGTSLTIQCQVDSQVTMMFWYRQQPGQSLTLIATANQGSEATYESGFVIDKFPISRPNLTFSTLTVSNMSPEDSSIYLCSVRWVTEAFFGQGTRLTVV.

This clonotype was counted ten times or more. V gene TRBV29-1 combines with J gene TRBJ1-5; 7 bases fit TRBD1. This CDR3 spans 14 amino acids. Germline V lookup: CDR1 SQVTM, CDR2 ANQGSEA. With V trimmed by 6 bases and J by 0 bases, 5 bases remained unmatched. The CDR3 is CSVGDSVSNQPQHF. For the CDR3, the DNA is TGCAGCGTGGGGGACAGTGTTAGCAATCAGCCCCAGCATTTT.

A note on this clonotype: The DNA is left out, because the CDR3 cannot be placed on it with certainty; the CDR3 is given as TCRdb lists it. This rearrangement joins TRBV2 to TRBJ2-7. The V gene's germline CDR1 is SNHLY and CDR2 FYNNEI. Counting both end residues, the CDR3 totals 17 amino acids. The CDR3 spells CACSARDRSRRVHEQYF.

This clonotype was found many times. The chain has TRBV20-1 and TRBJ2-2; the match to TRBD2 covers 7 bases. V lost 0 bases and J lost 5; bases outside the gene matches: 9. Germline loops: CDR1 DFQATT, CDR2 SNEGSKA (reference sequence). The CDR3 extends over 16 amino acids. CDR3 DNA sequence: TGCAGTGCTAGAGAGGGGTTTGGGAGGGGAACCGGGGAGCTGTTTTTT. It yields the protein CSAREGFGRGTGELFF.